Given below is one TCR beta chain in context. Its antigen is not identified. The same CDR3 also results from other DNA sequences found in this sample. The entry originates in a study of shared clonotypes between healthy human individuals. At the level of the study: Three plates each covered CD4 naive and memory; CD8 naive two, CD8 memory one. Overall study findings and caveats: How much donors shared clonotypes was expected to be affected by sequencing depth.

The V gene lost 2 bases and the J gene lost 4 bases, with 5 bases spanning the gap. This CDR3 comprises 12 residues. CDR1 is MDHEN and CDR2 is SYDVKM in the germline V gene. Measured with immunoSEQ multiplex PCR; TCRdb has only the in-frame clones, and not every one. There are 2 million to 2.5 million clones in the sample; approximately 94% occur only once, and 0.35% to 0.45% lies in the top ten. This receptor was obtained from a man aged 18 to 30 in good health. Some clones in this sample may be carry-over from other donors' samples. This chain joins TRBV28 and TRBJ1-1; unclear D gene. The specimen was naive CD4+ T cells from PBMCs. Subset noted: CD45RA+ positively selected. Here the CDR3 DNA reads TGTGCCAGCAGTTTAGTAGGCACTGAAGCTTTCTTT. It codes for CASSLVGTEAFF.